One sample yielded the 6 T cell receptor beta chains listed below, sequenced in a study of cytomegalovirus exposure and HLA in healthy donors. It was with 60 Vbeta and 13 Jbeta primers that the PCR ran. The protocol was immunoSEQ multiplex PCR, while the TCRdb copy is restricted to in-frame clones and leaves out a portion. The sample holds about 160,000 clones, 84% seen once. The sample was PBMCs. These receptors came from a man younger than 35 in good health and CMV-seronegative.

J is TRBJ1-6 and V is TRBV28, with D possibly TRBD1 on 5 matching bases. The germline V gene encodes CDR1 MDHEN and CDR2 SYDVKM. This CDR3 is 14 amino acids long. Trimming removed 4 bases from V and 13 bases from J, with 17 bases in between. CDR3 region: CASSSPPQGSPLHF. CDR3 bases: TGTGCCAGCAGTTCCCCCCCCCAGGGTTCGCCCCTCCACTTT.

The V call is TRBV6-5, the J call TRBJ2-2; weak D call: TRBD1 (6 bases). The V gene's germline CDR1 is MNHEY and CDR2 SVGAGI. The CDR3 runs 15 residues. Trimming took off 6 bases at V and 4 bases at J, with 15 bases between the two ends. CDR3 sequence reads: CASSKKDSPTGELFF. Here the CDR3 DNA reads TGTGCCAGCAGCAAGAAGGACAGTCCCACCGGGGAGCTGTTTTTT.

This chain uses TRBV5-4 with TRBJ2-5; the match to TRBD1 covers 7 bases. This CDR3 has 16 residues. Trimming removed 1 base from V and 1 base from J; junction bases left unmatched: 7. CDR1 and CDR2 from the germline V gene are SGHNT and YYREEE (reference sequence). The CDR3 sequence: CASSLSRGTLQETQYF. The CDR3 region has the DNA TGTGCCAGCAGCTTGTCCAGGGGGACCCTCCAAGAGACCCAGTACTTC.

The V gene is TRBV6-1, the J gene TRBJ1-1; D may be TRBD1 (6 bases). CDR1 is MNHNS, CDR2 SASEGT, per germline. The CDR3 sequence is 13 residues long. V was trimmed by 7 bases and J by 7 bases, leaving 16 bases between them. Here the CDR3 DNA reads TGTGCCAGCACCCTGGGACAAAACCTTGAAGCTTTCTTT. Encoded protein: CASTLGQNLEAFF.

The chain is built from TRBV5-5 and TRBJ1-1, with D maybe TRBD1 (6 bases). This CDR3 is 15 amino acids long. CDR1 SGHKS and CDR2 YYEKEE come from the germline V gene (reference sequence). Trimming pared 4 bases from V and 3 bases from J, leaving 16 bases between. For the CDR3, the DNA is TGTGCCAGCAGCCGGGGACATAACCGAGACACTGAAGCTTTCTTT. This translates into CASSRGHNRDTEAFF.

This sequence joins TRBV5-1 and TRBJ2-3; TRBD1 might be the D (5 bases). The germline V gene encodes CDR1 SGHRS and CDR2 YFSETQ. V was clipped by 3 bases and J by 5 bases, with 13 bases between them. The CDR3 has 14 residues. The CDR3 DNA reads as TGCGCCAGCAGCTCCCCCAACAGGAAAGATACGCAGTATTTT. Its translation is CASSSPNRKDTQYF.